What follows describes a single T cell receptor (beta chain). Its antigen is undetermined. The sample originates from a study of OX40 agonist ivuxolimab in advanced cancers. At the level of the study: Patients received the agonistic anti-OX40 (CD134) antibody ivuxolimab. Among those treated, three patients had partial responses, one with hepatocellular carcinoma and two with cutaneous melanoma.

Profiled with immunoSEQ multiplex PCR; TCRdb holds only in-frame clones, not every one. The sample includes 66,000 or so clones, 85% of them seen just once. Notes on the study in general: Patients with a partial response at 0.1-3.0 mg/kg had among the lowest clonal expansion. Among the nonresponders, some also had low normalized T-cell clonal expansion.

This sample comprised CD4+ or CD8+ T cells sorted from blood, obtained in a trial of the OX40 agonist ivuxolimab. This receptor was obtained from an adult with an advanced solid tumor such as melanoma, head and neck, liver or kidney cancer.

The chain's CDR3 is CASSMNGGTGELFF. CDR3 in DNA: TGTGCCAGTAGTATGAACGGGGGCACCGGGGAGCTGTTTTTT. The gene calls are TRBV19 and TRBJ2-2; possible D gene TRBD2, 6 bases. Germline V gives CDR1 LNHDA, CDR2 SQIVND (reference sequence). V lost 3 bases to trimming and J lost 4 bases, with 9 bases between them. This CDR3 is built from 14 residues.